This entry features one T cell receptor beta chain sequence. The data belong to a study of PD-L1 blockade in urothelial cancer. About the study: The study started patients on atezolizumab at some point between 2014 and 2016, giving 1,200 mg intravenously every 3 weeks. Blood-derived samples held a median roughly 140,000 T cells.

The germline CDR1 and CDR2 sequences are SGHTA and FQGNSA. J was trimmed by 1 base and V by 2 bases; bases with no gene match: 7. CDR3 length equals 16 residues. Time point defined: pretreatment peripheral blood. Some clones are missing from TCRdb's copy, which holds only in-frame ones; the method was immunoSEQ multiplex PCR. The profile shows around 86,000 clones, around 81% of them singletons. This sample comprised PBMCs, obtained around atezolizumab (anti-PD-L1) treatment. V gene TRBV7-2 combines with J gene TRBJ2-5, with 7 bases lining up with TRBD2. The clonotype originates from a man aged 40-55 years with urothelial cancer. The CDR3 region is CASSLIGGESQETQYF. As DNA, the CDR3 is TGTGCCAGCAGCTTAATTGGGGGGGAGAGCCAAGAGACCCAGTACTTC. The whole variable domain, remainder taken from reference TRBV7-2 and TRBJ2-5, is GAGVSQSPSNKVTEKGKDVELRCDPISGHTALYWYRQSLGQGLEFLIYFQGNSAPDKSGLPSDRFSAERTGGSVSTLTIQRTQQEDSAVYLCASSLIGGESQETQYFGPGTRLLVL.